This passage covers 23 T cell receptor beta chains from one sample sequenced in a study of breast tumors, draining lymph nodes, adjacent tissues. Samples came from axillary lymph nodes draining the breast cancer. TCRdb reprocessed the multiplex PCR reads with MiXCR, giving one entry per CDR3 protein. The sample yields roughly 110,000 distinct CDR3 sequences, more than 25% seen once. What was sequenced was axillary lymph node tissue. The receptors stem from a female donor with breast cancer. Some clones in this sample may be carry-over from other donors' samples.

Remarks on this clonotype: One end of the junction varies from germline; a read error may be responsible. This chain's CDR3 is CTSSPREVPYNEQFF. CDR3 nucleotide sequence: TGTACCAGCTCACCTAGGGAGGTTCCCTACAATGAGCAGTTCTTC. The rearrangement links TRBV18 to TRBJ2-1, with D perhaps TRBD2 (6 bases). This CDR3 has 15 amino acids. CDR1 is KGHSH, CDR2 LQKENI, per germline.

This clonotype was detected many times. The chain combines TRBV2 with TRBJ1-3, with TRBD1 matching 9 bases. Per germline, CDR1 SNHLY and CDR2 FYNNEI. The V gene end was trimmed by 5 bases and the J gene end by 0 bases; junction bases not matched to a gene: 11. The CDR3 runs 18 residues. The CDR3 DNA reads TGTGCCAGCAGTTGGGACAGGGTCGGATCCTCCTCTGGAAACACCATATATTTT. Encoded protein: CASSWDRVGSSSGNTIYF.

Regarding this clonotype: This is likely a read error, given that the CDR3 carries no conserved phenylalanine or tryptophan at its end. The chain couples TRBV7-2 to TRBJ1-6; D is unresolved. The CDR3 covers 14 residues. Trimming removed 2 bases at V and 4 bases at J, with 6 bases between. From germline, CDR1 is SGHTA and CDR2 FQGNSA. As DNA, the CDR3 is TGTGCCAGCAGCTTAACCGTGTATAATTCACCCCTCCACCTC. This encodes CASSLTVYNSPLHL.

The chain has TRBV12-3 or TRBV12-4 and TRBJ2-1; D might be TRBD2 (5 bases). V was trimmed by 7 bases and J by 8 bases, leaving 15 bases between them. The CDR3 spans 13 residues. Here the CDR3 DNA reads TGTGCCAGCACTCTCCAACTAGGCGATGAGCAGTTCTTC. Encoded protein: CASTLQLGDEQFF.

This clonotype was seen many times. The rearrangement joins TRBV18 to TRBJ1-5; 7 bases align to TRBD1. Germline V lookup: CDR1 KGHSH, CDR2 LQKENI. J gave up 4 bases and V 3 bases, and 9 bases lay outside the gene matches. The CDR3 runs 16 residues. DNA of the CDR3: TGTGCCAGCTCACCGCAGCAGGGGGGGAGTAATCAGCCCCAGCATTTT. This codes for CASSPQQGGSNQPQHF.

There are many counts of this clonotype. This chain connects TRBV5-4 to TRBJ1-2; a weak D match, TRBD1 (6 bases). The germline V gene encodes CDR1 SGHNT and CDR2 YYREEE (reference sequence). The CDR3 is 12 amino acids. Trimming removed 2 bases at V and 8 bases at J, with 10 bases between. This chain's CDR3 is CASSFDRTGYTF. The DNA for the CDR3 is TGTGCCAGCAGCTTCGACAGGACGGGCTACACCTTC.

For this clonotype: Compared with germline, one end of the junction differs, possibly owing to a read error. The rearrangement uses TRBV20-1 and TRBJ2-5; no clear D. Looked up from germline, CDR1 is DFQATT and CDR2 is SNEGSKA (reference sequence). The CDR3 extends over 15 amino acids. DNA for the CDR3: TGCAGTGCTAGTAGTGTCTTACCATCCCAAGAGGCCCAGTACTTC. Amino acids: CSASSVLPSQEAQYF.

This clonotype was recorded at least ten times. The rearrangement links TRBV7-9 to TRBJ2-1; 12 bases map to TRBD2. The junction had 11 bases not matched to a gene; V was cut back by 5 bases and J by 9 bases. Germline V gene sequence: CDR1 SEHNR, CDR2 FQNEAQ (reference sequence). CDR3 length equals 16 residues. The CDR3 DNA follows: TGTGCCAGCAGCGCGCCACTAGCGGGGGGCCTCGGTGAGCAGTTCTTC. This gives the protein CASSAPLAGGLGEQFF.

This clonotype occurred many times. The chain has TRBV28 and TRBJ2-7; perhaps TRBD1 as D (5 bases). The CDR3 consists of 18 residues. Germline V CDR1 and CDR2: MDHEN, SYDVKM. The V end was cut by 4 bases, the J end by 4 bases, with 26 bases between. The CDR3 DNA reads as TGTGCCAGCAGTTCAAATTTTATGGTAGGGCAGGGCCATTACGAGCAGTACTTC. Its protein product is CASSSNFMVGQGHYEQYF.

This clonotype showed up many times. This chain joins TRBV6-5 and TRBJ1-6, with TRBD1 identical over 7 bases. After removal of 0 bases from V and 8 bases from J, the junction contained 4 bases not matched to a gene. Germline loops: CDR1 MNHEY, CDR2 SVGAGI. The CDR3 is 15 residues long. CDR3 DNA: TGTGCCAGCAGTTACTCTACAGGGGAGTATTCACCCCTCCACTTT. It translates to CASSYSTGEYSPLHF.

A note on this clonotype: A clone one base away is much larger, so this may be a read error. This chain links TRBV6-6 with TRBJ2-2; D remains ambiguous. Trimming took off 5 bases at V and 6 bases at J, with 16 bases between the two ends. There are 15 residues in the CDR3. Germline V lookup: CDR1 MNHNY, CDR2 SVGAGI (reference sequence). CDR3: CASSHLAVNAGELFF. The CDR3 bases are TGTGCCAGCAGTCACTTAGCAGTAAACGCCGGGGAGCTGTTTTTT.

This clonotype appeared many times. V usage is TRBV19 and J usage is TRBJ2-2; D unresolved. The CDR3 runs 14 residues. Trimming took 3 bases from V and 2 from J, leaving 7 bases between them. Per the germline V gene, CDR1 is LNHDA and CDR2 is SQIVND (reference sequence). CDR3 bases: TGTGCCAGTAGTATTGTGCTAAACACCGGGGAGCTGTTTTTT. Translated: CASSIVLNTGELFF.

The sample holds many counts of this clonotype. The J gene is TRBJ2-1, the V gene TRBV6-2 or TRBV6-3; 10 nucleotides agree with TRBD2. The V gene's germline CDR1 is MNHEY and CDR2 SVGEGT. This CDR3 is 13 amino acids long. J gave up 6 bases and V 5 bases, and 1 base lay outside the gene matches. This CDR3 reads CASSQRGGNEQFF. The CDR3, as DNA: TGTGCCAGCAGTCAGCGGGGGGGCAATGAGCAGTTCTTC.

Note on this clonotype: A read error is likely, as this CDR3 ends without the conserved phenylalanine or tryptophan. The DNA is omitted, as the CDR3 cannot be located on it reliably, and the CDR3 follows TCRdb's listing. The rearrangement uses TRBV4-3 and TRBJ1-3. Germline CDR1 LGHNA, CDR2 YSLEER. From its first to its last residue, the CDR3 has 8 amino acids. This chain's CDR3 is CASSQDYT.

This clonotype was recorded many times. This may arise from a read error, as a much more abundant clone is one base away. V gene TRBV6-4 combines with J gene TRBJ2-1; 9 nucleotides match TRBD2. From germline, CDR1 is MRHNA and CDR2 SNTAGT. Germline trimming cut 5 bases from V and 5 bases from J; bases unmatched to any gene: 1. The CDR3 spans 13 residues. The CDR3 region has the DNA TGTGCCAGCAGTCAGCGGGAGGACAATGAGCAGTTCTTC. It codes for CASSQREDNEQFF.

This clonotype was counted ten times or more. Since a much larger clone is just one base distant, this may be a read error. This chain connects TRBV20-1 to TRBJ2-7, with D possibly TRBD1 on 5 matching bases. The CDR3 length is 14 residues. Germline CDR1 DFQATT, CDR2 SNEGSKA (reference sequence). The CDR3 loop reads CSAPQGVFSSEQYF. CDR3 nucleotides: TGCAGTGCCCCGCAGGGTGTTTTCTCCTCCGAGCAGTACTTC.

This clonotype was seen a handful of times. Relative to the germline gene, one junction end is altered; a read error may explain this. The genes are TRBV11-1 and TRBJ2-7; the D call may be TRBD1 or TRBD2 (5 bases each). Germline lookup yields CDR1 SGHAT and CDR2 FQDESV (reference sequence). CDR3 length: 17 residues. The DNA for the CDR3 is TGTGCCGGCAGCTTAGCGCTCACTACCGGACAACCCTACGAGCAGTACTTC. Translated: CAGSLALTTGQPYEQYF.

This clonotype showed up many times. This sequence joins TRBV20-1 and TRBJ2-1; 10 positions agree with TRBD2. There are 16 residues in the CDR3. CDR1 DFQATT and CDR2 SNEGSKA come from the germline V gene (reference sequence). V shed 2 bases and J 4 bases; nucleotides not matched to a gene: 8. The CDR3 spells CSARSNSGRNYNEQFF. As DNA, the CDR3 is TGCAGTGCTAGATCCAATAGCGGGAGGAATTACAATGAGCAGTTCTTC.

In the case of this clonotype: This sequence may be a read error, since a much larger clone differs from it by one base. The gene calls are TRBV19 and TRBJ2-3; the D is unclear. Trimming removed 9 bases at V and 2 bases at J, with 18 bases between. CDR3 length: 15 residues. CDR1 LNHDA and CDR2 SQIVND come from the germline V gene (reference sequence). The CDR3 region is CASSSSRLDTDTQYF. The CDR3 DNA sequence: TGTGCCAGCAGTTCGAGCCGCCTTGACACAGATACGCAGTATTTT.

This clonotype has at least ten counts. V and J are TRBV6-4 and TRBJ1-6, with TRBD1 identical over 8 bases. The CDR3 runs to 16 residues. The germline V gene encodes CDR1 MRHNA and CDR2 SNTAGT. The trim removed 7 bases at V and 12 bases at J, leaving 17 bases unmatched. The CDR3 bases are TGTGCCAGCACCTTGGGTACGGGACAGGTCAAAGAACCCCTCCACTTT. It specifies CASTLGTGQVKEPLHF.

With respect to this clonotype: In this CDR3 the conserved last residue, phenylalanine or tryptophan, is missing, so a read error is likely. The chain has TRBV20-1 and TRBJ2-1; D is perhaps TRBD2 (5 bases). CDR1 is DFQATT and CDR2 is SNEGSKA in the germline V gene (reference sequence). The V gene lost 1 base and the J gene lost 0 bases, with 13 bases spanning the gap. The CDR3 spans 16 residues. Written as DNA, the CDR3 is TGCAGTGCTAGAGTATCGGGGAGTAGCTCCTACAATGAGCAGTTCCTC. It yields the protein CSARVSGSSSYNEQFL.

This clonotype appeared a few times. The rearrangement uses TRBV6-1 and TRBJ2-4; TRBD2 agrees at 12 bases. The V gene end was trimmed by 4 bases and the J gene end by 0 bases; junction bases not matched to a gene: 10. Per germline, CDR1 MNHNS and CDR2 SASEGT. This CDR3 comprises 19 residues. This CDR3 reads CASSAWTSGITLAKNIQYF. As DNA, the CDR3 is TGTGCCAGCAGTGCCTGGACTAGCGGGATTACTCTAGCCAAAAACATTCAGTACTTC.

The rearrangement joins TRBV19 to TRBJ1-4; TRBD1 agrees at 7 bases. Germline loops: CDR1 LNHDA, CDR2 SQIVND (reference sequence). V was pared by 7 bases and J by 8 bases, with 10 bases of the junction left unmatched. The CDR3 has 14 amino acids. The CDR3 nucleotides are TGTGCCAGTAAAGACAGGGTCCTCAGAGAAAAACTGTTTTTT. Translated: CASKDRVLREKLFF.